The 8 T cell receptor beta chains in this list originate from one sample, sequenced in a study of T cells after yellow fever vaccination. TCRdb analysed the 5' RACE reads with MiXCR anew, one entry per CDR3 protein. The sample gives 50,000 or so distinct CDR3 sequences, 7.4% of which show up once; approximately 28% is in the top ten. This material consisted of CD8+ T cells sorted from PBMCs, taken around 16 days after the first yellow fever vaccination. Every receptor here comes from a man aged 18 to 35 who received the YFV17D yellow fever vaccine.

This clonotype was counted many times. This rearrangement joins TRBV5-1 to TRBJ2-3; D remains unclear. This CDR3 region has 13 residues. V dropped 4 bases and J dropped 0 bases, with 6 bases sitting between them. Germline V lookup: CDR1 SGHRS, CDR2 YFSETQ. The CDR3 spells CASSRASTDTQYF. CDR3 DNA sequence: TGCGCCAGCAGCAGGGCAAGCACAGATACGCAGTATTTT.

This clonotype was found many times. The CDR3 loop is CAISDTLINEQFF. CDR3 bases: TGTGCCATCAGTGATACATTAATCAATGAGCAGTTCTTC. The J gene is TRBJ2-1, the V gene TRBV10-3; D gene ambiguous. Germline V gives CDR1 ENHRY, CDR2 SYGVKD. The CDR3 is made up of 13 amino acids. Deletions cut 3 bases from V and 6 bases from J, with 9 bases between.

The chain uses TRBV7-3 and TRBJ2-2; D uncertain. The V gene's germline CDR1 is SGHTA and CDR2 FQGTGA. This CDR3 comprises 15 residues. V shed 0 bases and J shed 8 bases, with 13 bases lying between them. In DNA, the CDR3 is TGTGCCAGCAGCTTAACCGTCGAAGCTGCGGGGGAGCTGTTTTTT. Amino acids: CASSLTVEAAGELFF.

This clonotype was seen only a few times. This chain links TRBV20-1 with TRBJ1-5, with D unresolved. The germline gives CDR1 DFQATT, CDR2 SNEGSKA (reference sequence). This CDR3 comprises 19 residues. V lost 5 bases and J 2 bases, leaving 28 bases between the germline ends. CDR3 nucleotide sequence: TGCAGTGCTTCCCCGTCGGCAGACCGAAGCCCCCAGCGCAATCAGCCCCAGCATTTT. Translated: CSASPSADRSPQRNQPQHF.

This clonotype was seen at least ten times. The gene calls are TRBV4-3 and TRBJ2-7; no reliable D call. The V and J ends lost 3 bases and 0 bases respectively, with 9 bases between them. Germline V gene data show CDR1 as LGHNA and CDR2 as YSLEER. The CDR3 covers 14 residues. CDR3 nucleotide sequence: TGCGCCAGCAGCCAGTTTGTGAGCTCCTACGAGCAGTACTTC. Translation gives CASSQFVSSYEQYF.

This clonotype was found many times. This rearrangement joins TRBV12-3 or TRBV12-4 to TRBJ2-5, with D maybe TRBD2 (6 bases). The CDR3 has 13 amino acids. The V and J ends lost 1 base and 5 bases respectively, with 8 bases between them. The CDR3 loop is CASSLGDLETQYF. CDR3 coding DNA: TGTGCCAGCAGTTTAGGGGACTTGGAGACCCAGTACTTC.

This clonotype was seen a handful of times. The genes are TRBV6-8 and TRBJ2-5; 10 bases map to TRBD1. Trimming took 3 bases from V and 6 from J; bases not matched to a gene: 10. CDR1 and CDR2 from the germline V gene are MNHGY and SAAAGT. The CDR3 consists of 16 residues. CDR3 DNA sequence: TGTGCCAGCAGTTATAAGCGGGACAGGGGTACGAAGACCCAGTACTTC. This translates into CASSYKRDRGTKTQYF.

V is TRBV4-1 and J is TRBJ2-7; D remains unclear. CDR1 is MGHRA, CDR2 YSYEKL, per germline. V dropped 2 bases and J dropped 3 bases, with 8 bases sitting between them. This CDR3 has 13 residues. The CDR3 loop is CASSQYANYEQYV. For the CDR3, the DNA is TGCGCCAGCAGCCAATACGCTAACTACGAGCAGTACGTC.